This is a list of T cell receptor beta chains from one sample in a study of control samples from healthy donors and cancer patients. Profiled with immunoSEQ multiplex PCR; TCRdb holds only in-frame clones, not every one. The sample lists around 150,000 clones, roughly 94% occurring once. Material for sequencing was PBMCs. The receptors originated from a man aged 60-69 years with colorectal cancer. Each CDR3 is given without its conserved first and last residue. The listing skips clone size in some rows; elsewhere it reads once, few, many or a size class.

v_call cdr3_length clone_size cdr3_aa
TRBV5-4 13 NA ASSPASGALNEQF
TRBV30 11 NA AWTGQPNTEAF
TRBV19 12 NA ASSQAVSKNIQY
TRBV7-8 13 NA ASSARTGMEQPQH
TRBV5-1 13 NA ASSLSAGAYNEQF
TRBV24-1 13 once ATSTGGAGDITQY
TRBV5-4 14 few ASSGKGRATNEKLF
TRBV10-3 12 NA AISEGWGGYGYT
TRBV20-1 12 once SASSGSLSYEQY
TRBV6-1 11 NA ASSDNVPGGYT
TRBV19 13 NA ASSLLDGQRDEAF
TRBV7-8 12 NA ASSLVSSGNTIY
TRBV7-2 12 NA ASSLVPGNQPQH
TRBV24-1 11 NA ATGQESTDTQY
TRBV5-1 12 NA ASSFDSGQETQY
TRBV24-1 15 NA ATSEPGTDGAGYEQY
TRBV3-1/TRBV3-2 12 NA ASSQERAVYEQY
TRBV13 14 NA ASSSTRQASNTEAF
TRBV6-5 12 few AIRQGFPSYEQY
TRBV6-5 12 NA ASTRQELNYGYT
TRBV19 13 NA ACYSGGYEHTEAF
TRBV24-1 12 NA ATSDTENTGELF
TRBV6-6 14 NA ASSYSKGVGSYEQY
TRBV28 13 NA ASSFAGETTDTQY
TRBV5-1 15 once ASSLKRGQTSTDTQY
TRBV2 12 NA ASSDGQGHTEAF
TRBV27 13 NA ASSSGLAGYNEQF
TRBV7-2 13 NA ASSFRAVGDQPQH
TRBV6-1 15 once ASSEPQGTGALYGYT
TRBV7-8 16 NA ASSYSPSRTSPTYEQY
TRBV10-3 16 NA AISVPGQGALLVHEQF
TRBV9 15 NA ASSVTSGAGVTDTQY
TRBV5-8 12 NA ASSRPGGGNTIY
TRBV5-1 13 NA ASSSAAGNQETQY
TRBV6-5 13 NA ASSYYRGQGAEAF
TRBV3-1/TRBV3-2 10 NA ASSQDKGKAF
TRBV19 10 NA ASSIGDNEQF
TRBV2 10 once ASRDTPYIQY
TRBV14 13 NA ASSLTGGRGETQY
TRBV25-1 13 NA ASSESAGVRYEQY
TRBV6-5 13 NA ASSWVSSYNSPLH
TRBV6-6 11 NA ASSYHRGNEQF
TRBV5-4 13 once ASSIPGQLNTEAF
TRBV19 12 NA ASSIGSGPYEQY
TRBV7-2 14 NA ASSPSGIRVQETQY
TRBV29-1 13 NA SVEDQGMAKNIQY
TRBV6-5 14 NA ASSYAGPQDFYEQY
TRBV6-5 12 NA ASDRTPTNEKLF
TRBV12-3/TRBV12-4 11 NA ASSSGLNTEAF
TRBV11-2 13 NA ASSTQGYRGNEQF
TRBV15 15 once ATSRDLGRNPTDTQY
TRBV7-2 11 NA ASSLRVDTEAF
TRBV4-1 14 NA ASSQVLEGMNTEAF
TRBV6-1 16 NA ASSEARGGGRNTDTQY